Below are 12 T cell receptor beta chains sequenced from a single sample in a study of human CD4 T cells and Enterobacteriaceae. The memory gate held CD4+ cells that were not CD45RA+CCR7+CD95- naive cells, over 95% pure. Sequencing used immunoSEQ multiplex PCR; TCRdb keeps in-frame clones, though not all of them. Of about 25,000 clones listed, roughly 80% are singletons. The sequencing sample was made of memory CD4+ T cells from blood. These receptor sequences come from a human donor in good health.

This clone appeared a few times. This rearrangement joins TRBV2 to TRBJ1-4; weak D call: TRBD1 (6 bases). This CDR3 is 15 amino acids long. The ends were cut back, 8 bases at V and 0 bases at J, with 13 bases in the middle. From germline, CDR1 is SNHLY and CDR2 FYNNEI. Here the CDR3 DNA reads TGTGCCAGCGGAGGGACACTATCAACTAATGAAAAACTGTTTTTT. Residues: CASGGTLSTNEKLFF.

The rearrangement joins TRBV9 to TRBJ2-7; 14 bases line up with TRBD2. In germline, CDR1 is SGDLS, CDR2 YYNGEE. The CDR3 extends over 17 amino acids. Trimming took 0 bases from V and 3 from J; bases not matched to a gene: 5. The CDR3 sequence: CASSVVVGTSGSYEQYF. The DNA of the CDR3 is TGTGCCAGCAGCGTAGTAGTAGGGACTAGCGGGAGCTACGAGCAGTACTTC.

The chain is built from TRBV18 and TRBJ2-5; a possible D gene is TRBD1 (5 bases). The CDR3 is 13 residues long. Germline values: CDR1 KGHSH, CDR2 LQKENI. The V and J ends lost 4 bases and 2 bases respectively, with 8 bases between them. The CDR3 spells CASSQGLQETQYF. The CDR3 region has the DNA TGTGCCAGCTCACAGGGGTTACAAGAGACCCAGTACTTC.

CDR3 in DNA: TGTGCCAGCGCCCCAGCTGGGGGAGCCACCGGGGAGCTGTTTTTT. It specifies CASAPAGGATGELFF. The chain couples TRBV11-2 to TRBJ2-2; tentatively, D is TRBD1 or TRBD2 (5 bases each). V was cut by 8 bases and J by 4 bases, with 17 bases left in between. CDR3 size: 15 residues. In germline, CDR1 is SGHAT, CDR2 FQNNGV.

J is TRBJ2-3 and V is TRBV7-9; D may be TRBD2 (5 bases). The CDR3 sequence is 13 residues long. The germline gives CDR1 SEHNR, CDR2 FQNEAQ (reference sequence). V lost 1 base and J 5 bases, leaving 7 bases between the germline ends. The CDR3 DNA reads TGTGCCAGCAGCTTAGATGGGAGAGATACGCAGTATTTT. This gives the protein CASSLDGRDTQYF.

This sequence joins TRBV2 and TRBJ2-2; possibly TRBD1 or TRBD2 for D (6 bases each). V lost 5 bases to trimming and J lost 7 bases, with 14 bases between them. The CDR3 runs 14 residues. Per germline, CDR1 SNHLY and CDR2 FYNNEI. CDR3 sequence reads: CASSPGEVGGELFF. The CDR3 DNA reads as TGTGCCAGCAGTCCAGGGGAGGTTGGCGGGGAGCTGTTTTTT.

The chain is built from TRBV27 and TRBJ2-1; 13 bases align to TRBD2. V trimming: 7 bases; J trimming: 5 bases; junction bases outside the gene matches: 2. Germline CDR1 is MNHEY and CDR2 is SMNVEV (reference sequence). This CDR3 is built from 14 residues. CDR3 amino acids: CASIGLAGDNEQFF. DNA of the CDR3: TGTGCCAGCATCGGACTAGCGGGAGACAATGAGCAGTTCTTC.

This chain links TRBV2 with TRBJ2-7; D uncertain. Germline-derived CDR1 and CDR2 are SNHLY and FYNNEI. The germline V and J ends were trimmed by 5 bases and 3 bases, with 5 bases remaining between them. The CDR3 covers 11 residues. CDR3 DNA: TGTGCCAGCAGTTACCACTACGAGCAGTACTTC. This translates into CASSYHYEQYF. Looking up the rest from reference TRBV2 and TRBJ2-7 gives the full variable domain: EPEVTQTPSHQVTQMGQEVILRCVPISNHLYFYWYRQILGQKVEFLVSFYNNEISEKSEIFDDQFSVERPDGSNFTLKIRSTKLEDSAMYFCASSYHYEQYFGPGTRLTVT.

V and J are TRBV18 and TRBJ2-2; 12 positions match TRBD2. Per the germline V gene, CDR1 is KGHSH and CDR2 is LQKENI. The ends lost 2 bases at V and 5 bases at J; junction bases unmatched: 9. The CDR3 covers 18 residues. The CDR3 DNA reads TGTGCCAGCTCACCAATCTCTAGCGGGAGGGCCGCAACCGGGGAGCTGTTTTTT. Protein sequence: CASSPISSGRAATGELFF.

This CDR3 reads CASSKGGPSMETQYF. Written as DNA, the CDR3 is TGTGCCAGCAGCAAAGGGGGTCCCTCCATGGAGACCCAGTACTTC. The rearrangement uses TRBV21-1 and TRBJ2-5. TRBV21-1 is tagged as a pseudogene. This CDR3 is built from 15 residues.

The chain recombines TRBV28 with TRBJ2-5, with D tentatively TRBD1 or TRBD2 (5 bases each). The CDR3 is 15 amino acids. The germline gives CDR1 MDHEN, CDR2 SYDVKM. Deletions cut 6 bases from V and 0 bases from J, with 14 bases between. This CDR3 is CASRPGRRYQETQYF. For the CDR3, the DNA is TGTGCCAGCAGGCCGGGACGCCGGTACCAAGAGACCCAGTACTTC.

The sample holds one count of this clone. The chain recombines TRBV4-1 with TRBJ2-7, with 7 bases that match TRBD1. The CDR3 is made up of 17 amino acids. Germline loops: CDR1 MGHRA, CDR2 YSYEKL. The J segment lost 6 bases and the V segment lost 4 bases, leaving 18 bases of the junction unmatched. The CDR3 sequence: CASSRDLGAGGSVEQYF. The CDR3, as DNA: TGCGCCAGCAGCCGGGACCTAGGGGCAGGGGGATCGGTCGAGCAGTACTTC.